Reported below is one T cell receptor (beta chain). Antigen unknown. TCRdb re-called the 5' RACE reads with MiXCR, one entry per CDR3 protein. The top ten hold approximately 11% of the sample, which has about 190,000 distinct CDR3 sequences, 10% to 15% seen once. This sample is drawn from a study of CD8 T cells in ankylosing spondylitis. The germline V gene has CDR1 DFQATT and CDR2 SNEGSKA (reference sequence). V lost 0 bases, J lost 2 bases, and 8 bases stayed unmatched. The CDR3 has 16 residues. Study-wide points: Those disease-linked clones were CD8+; they were also relatively rare in peripheral blood. Existing reports had already noted some motif variants in reactive arthritis synovial fluid and blood. Made up of fewer than ten highly homologous variants, a TCR beta motif appeared characteristic of ankylosing spondylitis blood.

The rearrangement joins TRBV20-1 to TRBJ2-3; 7 positions agree with TRBD2. The specimen was blood, either unsorted or a sorted T cell fraction (not recorded which). The receptor comes from a female donor with ankylosing spondylitis or in good health (not recorded which). CDR3 bases: TGCAGTGCTAGAGATTCGCAGCGGGGTTTCACAGATACGCAGTATTTT. Amino acid sequence: CSARDSQRGFTDTQYF.